Each of the 9 T cell receptor beta chains below was sequenced from the same sample in a study of Graves' ophthalmopathy and Graves' hyperthyroidism. Amplifying from RNA transcripts, the study obtained TCR beta CDR3 regions. In the first round, RT-PCR was carried out with HTBI primers, and a multiplex PCR formed the second round. TCRdb processed the multiplex PCR reads anew with MiXCR; each CDR3 protein has one entry. The sample includes about 740,000 distinct CDR3 sequences, around 40% of them seen just once. Sequenced sample: peripheral blood. The receptors derive from an adult man with Graves' ophthalmopathy.

V is TRBV6-2 or TRBV6-3 and J is TRBJ2-7, with D perhaps matching TRBD1 (6 bases). This CDR3 comprises 13 residues. Looked up from germline, CDR1 is MNHEY and CDR2 is SVGEGT. V lost 1 base and J lost 5, with 9 bases in between. CDR3 sequence: CASSYYRANEQYF. CDR3 sequence (DNA): TGTGCCAGCAGTTACTACAGGGCTAACGAGCAGTACTTC.

J is TRBJ1-1 and V is TRBV7-3; 7 nucleotides agree with TRBD1. This CDR3 has 14 residues. The germline V gene encodes CDR1 SGHTA and CDR2 FQGTGA. V was pared by 5 bases and J by 8 bases, with 11 bases of the junction left unmatched. The CDR3 DNA follows: TGTGCCAGCAGCCTAAACGCGGGACAGAACGAAGCTTTCTTT. Encoded protein: CASSLNAGQNEAFF.

This clonotype occurred a few times. This rearrangement joins TRBV6-5 to TRBJ1-1; TRBD1 might be the D (6 bases). There are 13 residues in the CDR3. V gave up 11 bases and J gave up 11 bases, with 24 bases separating them. Germline V gene data show CDR1 as MNHEY and CDR2 as SVGAGI. The chain's CDR3 is CAAKDGGHGQAFF. CDR3 nucleotides: TGTGCCGCAAAGGACGGAGGGCACGGACAGGCTTTCTTT.

This sequence joins TRBV2 and TRBJ1-5, with D tentatively TRBD1 (5 bases). V was shortened by 7 bases and J by 7 bases, with 20 bases between the two germline ends. The CDR3 runs 15 residues. CDR1 and CDR2 from the germline V gene are SNHLY and FYNNEI. Here the CDR3 DNA reads TGTGCCAGCATGGGCACCGGGGATGAGGGGCAGCCCCAGCATTTT. Protein: CASMGTGDEGQPQHF.

This clonotype showed up just a few times. The rearrangement links TRBV25-1 to TRBJ2-2; D remains ambiguous. Deletions cut 6 bases from V and 0 bases from J, with 11 bases between. The CDR3 runs to 15 residues. Germline lookup yields CDR1 MGHDK and CDR2 SYGVNS. DNA for the CDR3: TGTGCCAGCAGCATGGACGTACCGAACACCGGGGAGCTGTTTTTT. Protein: CASSMDVPNTGELFF.

The rearrangement links TRBV20-1 to TRBJ2-5; D not resolved. V dropped 3 bases and J dropped 0 bases, with 5 bases sitting between them. Germline V gives CDR1 DFQATT, CDR2 SNEGSKA (reference sequence). CDR3 length: 12 amino acids. The CDR3 is CSASVNQETQYF. Written as DNA, the CDR3 is TGCAGTGCTAGTGTTAACCAAGAGACCCAGTACTTC.

The CDR3 spells CASSHPAGATYGYTF. CDR3 coding DNA: TGTGCCAGCAGCCACCCGGCCGGGGCTACCTATGGCTACACCTTC. V usage is TRBV6-1 and J usage is TRBJ1-2; tentatively, D is TRBD1 (5 bases). Per germline, CDR1 MNHNS and CDR2 SASEGT. Trimming took off 6 bases at V and 4 bases at J, with 18 bases between the two ends. This CDR3 contains 15 residues.

This clonotype has a count of ten or more. The chain has TRBV5-6 and TRBJ1-6; D call uncertain. Trimming removed 4 bases from V and 10 bases from J, with 9 bases in between. The CDR3 runs 12 residues. The germline V gene encodes CDR1 SGHDT and CDR2 YYEEEE. CDR3 in DNA: TGTGCCAGCAGCGCATACTTATCACCCCTCCACTTT. Translation gives CASSAYLSPLHF. The whole variable domain, filled in from reference TRBV5-6 and TRBJ1-6, reads DAGVTQSPTHLIKTRGQQVTLRCSPKSGHDTVSWYQQALGQGPQFIFQYYEEEERQRGNFPDRFSGHQFPNYSSELNVNALLLGDSALYLCASSAYLSPLHFGNGTRLTVT.

This clonotype was recorded a few times. The germline gene is not matched at one end of the junction; a read error may be the cause. The chain links TRBV7-9 to TRBJ1-3; TRBD1 matches at 7 bases. The germline V gene has CDR1 SEHNR and CDR2 FQNEAQ (reference sequence). CDR3 length: 15 amino acids. Written as DNA, the CDR3 is TGTGCCAGCAACCCAGGGACAGCGACTGGAAGCACCATATATTTT. This codes for CASNPGTATGSTIYF. Using reference TRBV7-9 and TRBJ1-3 for the parts outside the CDR3, the full variable domain is DTGVSQNPRHKITKRGQNVTFRCDPISEHNRLYWYRQTLGQGPEFLTYFQNEAQLEKSRLLSDRFSAERPKGSFSTLEIQRTEQGDSAMYLCASNPGTATGSTIYFGEGSWLTVV.